These T cell receptor beta chains were read from a single sample in a study of cytomegalovirus exposure and HLA in healthy donors. Assay used: immunoSEQ multiplex PCR; TCRdb lists only in-frame clones, some missing. The sample shows roughly 150,000 clones, more than 65% of them seen only once. The specimen was PBMCs. These receptors were collected from a man younger than 40 in good health and CMV-seropositive. Each CDR3 is given with its conserved first and last residue. A D gene is named only where the DNA matches it firmly. Rows may omit the clone size; those that give it use once, few, many or a size class.

cdr3_aa: CASSSPPREQYF; cdr3_nt: TGTGCCAGCAGTTCCCCTCCGCGAGAGCAGTACTTC; v_call: TRBV28; d_call: -; clone_size: -; j_call: TRBJ2-7
cdr3_aa: CAKVTGVFGDTQYF; cdr3_nt: TGTGCCAAAGTGACAGGGGTGTTTGGAGATACGCAGTATTTT; v_call: TRBV21-1; d_call: -; clone_size: few; j_call: TRBJ2-3
cdr3_aa: CASSPGITDTQYF; cdr3_nt: TGTGCCAGCTCACCCGGGATCACAGATACGCAGTATTTT; v_call: TRBV18; d_call: -; clone_size: -; j_call: TRBJ2-3
cdr3_aa: CSVPGGTDTQYF; cdr3_nt: TGCAGCGTTCCGGGAGGCACAGATACGCAGTATTTT; v_call: TRBV29-1; d_call: -; clone_size: -; j_call: TRBJ2-3
cdr3_aa: CASSLNPQDTEAFF; cdr3_nt: TGTGCCAGCAGCTTAAATCCACAGGACACTGAAGCTTTCTTT; v_call: TRBV7-2; d_call: -; clone_size: -; j_call: TRBJ1-1
cdr3_aa: CASSPPGSSPLHF; cdr3_nt: TGTGCCAGCAGCCCACCAGGGTCCTCACCCCTCCACTTT; v_call: TRBV7-2; d_call: -; clone_size: -; j_call: TRBJ1-6
cdr3_aa: CASSLAGVSNQPQHF; cdr3_nt: TGTGCCAGCAGCTTGGCAGGGGTGAGCAATCAGCCCCAGCATTTT; v_call: TRBV5-8; d_call: -; clone_size: few; j_call: TRBJ1-5
cdr3_aa: CSVEGLRQGYGYTF; cdr3_nt: TGCAGCGTTGAAGGGTTACGACAGGGGTATGGCTACACCTTC; v_call: TRBV29-1; d_call: TRBD1; clone_size: -; j_call: TRBJ1-2
cdr3_aa: CASSFLGNSGYTF; cdr3_nt: TGTGCCAGCAGCTTTTTAGGAAATAGCGGCTACACCTTC; v_call: TRBV5-6; d_call: -; clone_size: -; j_call: TRBJ1-2
cdr3_aa: CASGPVLFTEAFF; cdr3_nt: TGTGCTAGTGGCCCGGTCCTTTTCACTGAAGCTTTCTTT; v_call: TRBV12-5; d_call: -; clone_size: -; j_call: TRBJ1-1
cdr3_aa: CASSKGPGVIKNNQPQHF; cdr3_nt: TGTGCCAGCAGCAAGGGTCCCGGGGTGATAAAGAACAATCAGCCCCAGCATTTT; v_call: TRBV21-1; d_call: -; clone_size: -; j_call: TRBJ1-5
cdr3_aa: CAWNSNTGELFF; cdr3_nt: TGTGCCTGGAATTCAAACACCGGGGAGCTGTTTTTT; v_call: TRBV30; d_call: -; clone_size: -; j_call: TRBJ2-2
cdr3_aa: CASSVTSGAYTDTQYF; cdr3_nt: TGTGCCAGCAGTGTGACTAGCGGGGCCTACACAGATACGCAGTATTTT; v_call: TRBV6-1; d_call: TRBD2; clone_size: -; j_call: TRBJ2-3
cdr3_aa: CASSGRTVTRGETQYF; cdr3_nt: TGTGCCAGCAGCGGCCGGACAGTCACCAGGGGGGAGACCCAGTACTTC; v_call: TRBV7-2; d_call: TRBD1; clone_size: -; j_call: TRBJ2-5
cdr3_aa: CASNMYSGNTIYF; cdr3_nt: TGTGCCAGCAATATGTACTCTGGAAACACCATATATTTT; v_call: TRBV2; d_call: -; clone_size: -; j_call: TRBJ1-3
cdr3_aa: CASTSTGDEQYF; cdr3_nt: TGTGCCAGCACCTCGACAGGGGACGAGCAGTACTTC; v_call: TRBV11-2; d_call: TRBD1; clone_size: -; j_call: TRBJ2-7
cdr3_aa: CASSEVLVGIYGYTF; cdr3_nt: TGTGCCAGCAGTGAAGTCCTGGTCGGGATCTATGGCTACACCTTC; v_call: TRBV2; d_call: -; clone_size: -; j_call: TRBJ1-2
cdr3_aa: CASSWRSTDTQYF; cdr3_nt: TGCGCCAGCAGCTGGAGATCCACAGATACGCAGTATTTT; v_call: TRBV5-1; d_call: -; clone_size: -; j_call: TRBJ2-3
cdr3_aa: CASSDVGGGSPLHF; cdr3_nt: TGTGCCAGCAGTGATGTAGGGGGCGGTTCACCCCTCCACTTT; v_call: TRBV6-1; d_call: TRBD1; clone_size: -; j_call: TRBJ1-6
cdr3_aa: CASSKVNPWDQGWDTEAFF; cdr3_nt: TGTGCCAGCAGCAAAGTCAACCCTTGGGATCAGGGTTGGGACACTGAAGCTTTCTTT; v_call: TRBV21-1; d_call: -; clone_size: -; j_call: TRBJ1-1
cdr3_aa: CASSLEIQWNSPLHF; cdr3_nt: TGTGCCAGCAGCTTAGAGATACAGTGGAATTCACCCCTCCACTTT; v_call: TRBV7-2; d_call: -; clone_size: -; j_call: TRBJ1-6
cdr3_aa: CASSQSGGRTDTQYF; cdr3_nt: TGTGCCAGCAGCCAGAGCGGAGGACGGACAGATACGCAGTATTTT; v_call: TRBV14; d_call: -; clone_size: -; j_call: TRBJ2-3
cdr3_aa: CASSSAGTGGHEQYF; cdr3_nt: TGTGCCAGCAGCTCCGCCGGGACAGGTGGTCACGAGCAGTACTTC; v_call: TRBV7-9; d_call: TRBD1; clone_size: -; j_call: TRBJ2-7
cdr3_aa: CASSEAGGAPGEQYF; cdr3_nt: TGTGCCAGCAGTGAGGCAGGGGGCGCCCCTGGCGAGCAGTACTTC; v_call: TRBV2; d_call: TRBD1; clone_size: few; j_call: TRBJ2-7
cdr3_aa: CASTRDRNTEAFF; cdr3_nt: TGTGCCAGCACCAGAGACAGGAACACTGAAGCTTTCTTT; v_call: TRBV6-6; d_call: -; clone_size: -; j_call: TRBJ1-1
cdr3_aa: CASSLYRETSGNTIYF; cdr3_nt: TGTGCCAGCAGCTTGTACAGGGAAACATCTGGAAACACCATATATTTT; v_call: TRBV11-2; d_call: -; clone_size: -; j_call: TRBJ1-3
cdr3_aa: CASSQGLGYEQYF; cdr3_nt: TGCGCCAGCAGCCAAGGCCTAGGATACGAGCAGTACTTC; v_call: TRBV4-3; d_call: -; clone_size: few; j_call: TRBJ2-7
cdr3_aa: CASSSNTWGQGISGANVLTF; cdr3_nt: TGTGCCAGCAGCTCAAACACGTGGGGACAGGGGATCTCTGGGGCCAACGTCCTGACTTTC; v_call: TRBV13; d_call: TRBD1; clone_size: -; j_call: TRBJ2-6
cdr3_aa: CASSSGQTWGYTF; cdr3_nt: TGTGCCAGCAGCTCAGGACAAACTTGGGGCTACACCTTC; v_call: TRBV28; d_call: -; clone_size: -; j_call: TRBJ1-2
cdr3_aa: CASSQDSDSASGNTIYF; cdr3_nt: TGCGCCAGCAGCCAAGATTCAGACAGTGCCTCTGGAAACACCATATATTTT; v_call: TRBV4-1; d_call: -; clone_size: -; j_call: TRBJ1-3
cdr3_aa: CSVVSNYGYTF; cdr3_nt: TGCAGCGTTGTATCTAACTATGGCTACACCTTC; v_call: TRBV29-1; d_call: -; clone_size: -; j_call: TRBJ1-2
cdr3_aa: CASSSGQVQETQYF; cdr3_nt: TGTGCCAGCAGTTCGGGACAGGTCCAAGAGACCCAGTACTTC; v_call: TRBV27; d_call: TRBD1; clone_size: -; j_call: TRBJ2-5
cdr3_aa: CASLEGPGANVLTF; cdr3_nt: TGTGCCAGTTTGGAGGGGCCTGGGGCCAACGTCCTGACTTTC; v_call: TRBV19; d_call: -; clone_size: -; j_call: TRBJ2-6
cdr3_aa: CASTGTNEKLFF; cdr3_nt: TGTGCCAGCACAGGGACTAATGAAAAACTGTTTTTT; v_call: TRBV28; d_call: -; clone_size: few; j_call: TRBJ1-4
cdr3_aa: CASGAWDNYEQYF; cdr3_nt: TGTGCCAGCGGCGCTTGGGACAACTACGAGCAGTACTTC; v_call: TRBV5-6; d_call: -; clone_size: -; j_call: TRBJ2-7
cdr3_aa: CASSSNRGDQPQHF; cdr3_nt: TGTGCCAGCAGTTCAAACAGGGGAGATCAGCCCCAGCATTTT; v_call: TRBV27; d_call: TRBD1; clone_size: -; j_call: TRBJ1-5
cdr3_aa: CAWSVQAHQPQHF; cdr3_nt: TGTGCCTGGAGTGTACAGGCCCATCAGCCCCAGCATTTT; v_call: TRBV30; d_call: -; clone_size: -; j_call: TRBJ1-5
cdr3_aa: CASSPNRDLSGNTIYF; cdr3_nt: TGTGCCAGCTCACCAAACAGGGATCTCTCTGGAAACACCATATATTTT; v_call: TRBV18; d_call: -; clone_size: -; j_call: TRBJ1-3
cdr3_aa: CASSLGGGAQETQYF; cdr3_nt: TGCGCCAGCAGCTTGGGGGGAGGAGCCCAAGAGACCCAGTACTTC; v_call: TRBV5-1; d_call: -; clone_size: -; j_call: TRBJ2-5
cdr3_aa: CASSLLAGTYEQFF; cdr3_nt: TGTGCCAGCAGCTTACTGGCAGGTACCTATGAGCAGTTCTTC; v_call: TRBV7-2; d_call: -; clone_size: -; j_call: TRBJ2-1
cdr3_aa: CASSQASSSYNSPLHF; cdr3_nt: TGCGCCAGCAGCCAAGCCAGTTCCTCCTATAATTCACCCCTCCACTTT; v_call: TRBV4-1; d_call: -; clone_size: -; j_call: TRBJ1-6
cdr3_aa: CASSLTGWDTQYF; cdr3_nt: TGCGCCAGCAGCTTAACGGGGTGGGATACGCAGTATTTT; v_call: TRBV5-1; d_call: -; clone_size: once; j_call: TRBJ2-3
cdr3_aa: CASSTGRGYEQYF; cdr3_nt: TGTGCCAGTAGTACAGGAAGGGGATACGAGCAGTACTTC; v_call: TRBV19; d_call: -; clone_size: -; j_call: TRBJ2-7
cdr3_aa: CASTKRVTQPQHF; cdr3_nt: TGTGCCAGCACAAAGAGGGTTACCCAGCCCCAGCATTTT; v_call: TRBV6-4; d_call: -; clone_size: -; j_call: TRBJ1-5
cdr3_aa: CASSEGGGFYQETQYF; cdr3_nt: TGTGCCAGCAGTGAAGGGGGGGGCTTCTACCAAGAGACCCAGTACTTC; v_call: TRBV25-1; d_call: -; clone_size: -; j_call: TRBJ2-5